This entry features one TCR beta chain sequence. The sample originates from a study of shared clonotypes between healthy human individuals. The CDR3 has 14 amino acids. The V gene lost 1 base and the J gene lost 5 bases, with 11 bases spanning the gap. Germline lookup yields CDR1 SNHLY and CDR2 FYNNEI. Sequenced by immunoSEQ multiplex PCR; TCRdb stores in-frame clones only, minus some. Among 950,000 to 1,100,000 clones listed, about 70% were seen once. J is TRBJ2-5 and V is TRBV2, with D perhaps matching TRBD1 (6 bases). The TCR comes from a man younger than 35 in good health. The specimen sequenced was memory CD4+ T cells sorted from blood. Subset indicated: CD45RA-negative fraction. CDR3 amino acids: CASSEDRAVETQYF. The CDR3 DNA reads TGTGCCAGCAGTGAAGACAGGGCGGTGGAGACCCAGTACTTC.